One T cell receptor (beta chain) is described in this entry. The sample originates from a study of blood T cell repertoires in COVID-19. The CDR3 extends over 17 amino acids. V dropped 3 bases and J dropped 3 bases, with 21 bases sitting between them. CDR1 and CDR2 (germline): LNHDA, SQIVND (reference sequence). Assay used: immunoSEQ multiplex PCR; TCRdb lists only in-frame clones, some missing. The table includes about 72,000 clones, roughly 83% detected once. This clonotype was sampled from a woman older than 75 with acute or convalescent COVID-19. The chain employs TRBV19 and TRBJ2-7, with D uncertain. Sequenced material: peripheral blood. This CDR3 reads CASSISFDKRKVYEQYF. In nucleotides, the CDR3 is TGTGCCAGTAGTATTTCCTTCGACAAACGAAAGGTCTACGAGCAGTACTTC.